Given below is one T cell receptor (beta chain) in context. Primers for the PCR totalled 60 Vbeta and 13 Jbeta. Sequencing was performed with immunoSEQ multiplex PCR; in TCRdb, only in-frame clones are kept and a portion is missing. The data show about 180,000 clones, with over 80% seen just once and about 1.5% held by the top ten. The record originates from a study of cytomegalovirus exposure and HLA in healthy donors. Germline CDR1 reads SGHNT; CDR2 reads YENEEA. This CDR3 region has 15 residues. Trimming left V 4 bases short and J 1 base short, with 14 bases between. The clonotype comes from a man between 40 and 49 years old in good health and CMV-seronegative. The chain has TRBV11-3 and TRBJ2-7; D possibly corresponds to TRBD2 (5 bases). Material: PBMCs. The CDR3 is CASSSRTRLSYEQYF. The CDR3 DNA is TGTGCCAGCAGCTCCCGGACTCGTCTTTCCTACGAGCAGTACTTC.